The 25 T cell receptor beta chains given below trace back to one sample, sequenced in a study of T cells in Graves' hyperthyroidism and ophthalmopathy. Amplification targeted TCR beta CDR3 regions from RNA transcripts. Primed by the HTBI set, a first-round RT-PCR was run on the TCR CDR3. TCRdb processed the multiplex PCR reads anew with MiXCR; each CDR3 protein has one entry. The table lists over 550,000 distinct CDR3 sequences, roughly 17% of them singletons. Sequencing used blood. The receptors here all came from a woman younger than 35 with Graves' hyperthyroidism.

This clonotype was observed at least ten times. V gene TRBV2 combines with J gene TRBJ1-5, with D possibly being TRBD1 (5 bases). CDR3 length equals 13 residues. Per the germline V gene, CDR1 is SNHLY and CDR2 is FYNNEI. Trimming stripped 5 bases from V and 6 bases from J, with 11 bases between. CDR3 bases: TGTGCCAGCAGTCCGGGGCTTGCTCAGCCCCAGCATTTT. It translates to CASSPGLAQPQHF.

This clonotype was observed a handful of times. The chain employs TRBV2 and TRBJ2-1; D is tentatively TRBD1 or TRBD2 (9 bases each). CDR3 size: 20 residues. CDR1 SNHLY and CDR2 FYNNEI come from the germline V gene. Trimming removed 8 bases from V and 4 bases from J, with 33 bases in between. The CDR3 DNA reads TGTGCCAGCTCACTCTCCGGGACAGGGCCTCCTAGCGGGGTTTACAATGAGCAGTTCTTC. It translates to CASSLSGTGPPSGVYNEQFF. The complete variable domain, with remaining parts taken from reference TRBV2 and TRBJ2-1, reads EPEVTQTPSHQVTQMGQEVILRCVPISNHLYFYWYRQILGQKVEFLVSFYNNEISEKSEIFDDQFSVERPDGSNFTLKIRSTKLEDSAMYFCASSLSGTGPPSGVYNEQFFGPGTRLTVL.

The table lists this clonotype with a few counts. This sequence joins TRBV10-1 and TRBJ1-1; TRBD1 matches at 7 bases. J gave up 1 base and V 7 bases, and 6 bases lay outside the gene matches. The CDR3 consists of 14 residues. The germline gives CDR1 WNHNN, CDR2 SYGVQD (reference sequence). CDR3 nucleotides: TGCGCCAGCAAAGCCGGGACAGCGAACACTGAAGCTTTCTTT. Translated, it gives CASKAGTANTEAFF.

This chain connects TRBV11-2 to TRBJ1-2, with a possible D match to TRBD1 (5 bases). CDR3 length: 15 amino acids. V lost 1 base to trimming and J lost 1 base, with 10 bases between them. Germline loops: CDR1 SGHAT, CDR2 FQNNGV. In nucleotides, the CDR3 is TGTGCCAGCAGCTTAGTTGAGGGGAGTAACTATGGCTACACCTTC. Encoded protein: CASSLVEGSNYGYTF.

This clonotype was recorded a few times. The rearrangement links TRBV20-1 to TRBJ1-6; no definite D call. CDR1 and CDR2 from the germline V gene are DFQATT and SNEGSKA (reference sequence). There are 12 residues in the CDR3. V was pared by 3 bases and J by 8 bases, with 8 bases between. The CDR3 nucleotides are TGCAGTGCTAGCCCCTTGGATTCACCCCTCCACTTT. Amino acids: CSASPLDSPLHF.

This clonotype was counted many times. The chain employs TRBV7-6 and TRBJ2-7, with unresolved D. V lost 4 bases to trimming and J lost 4 bases, with 11 bases between them. CDR1 and CDR2 from the germline V gene are SGHVS and FNYEAQ. CDR3 size: 13 residues. The CDR3 loop reads CASSSLRRYEQYF. In nucleotides, the CDR3 is TGTGCCAGCAGCTCCCTGAGGAGATACGAGCAGTACTTC.

The J gene is TRBJ1-2, the V gene TRBV12-3 or TRBV12-4, with D unresolved. Between the trimmed V and J ends, which lost 1 base and 5 bases, there was a span of 5 bases. The CDR3 consists of 12 residues. CDR3 amino acids: CASSLELYGYTF. CDR3 DNA: TGTGCCAGCAGTTTAGAACTTTATGGCTACACCTTC.

This clonotype was seen many times. The V and J genes are TRBV20-1 and TRBJ2-1; D not resolved. The length of the CDR3 is 13 residues. Trimming pared 0 bases from V and 13 bases from J, leaving 16 bases between. Germline V CDR1 and CDR2: DFQATT, SNEGSKA (reference sequence). CDR3 sequence reads: CSARDFKRSAQFF. CDR3 bases: TGCAGTGCTAGAGATTTTAAACGGTCCGCTCAGTTCTTC.

A few counts support this clonotype. V and J are TRBV6-2 or TRBV6-3 and TRBJ2-2; no definite D call. In germline, CDR1 is MNHEY, CDR2 SVGEGT. V was pared by 4 bases and J by 0 bases, with 9 bases between. CDR3 length equals 15 residues. DNA of the CDR3: TGTGCCAGCAGTTCTACCGCTACGAACACCGGGGAGCTGTTTTTT. Its protein is CASSSTATNTGELFF.

This clonotype has just a few counts. The rearrangement joins TRBV29-1 to TRBJ1-1, with no clear D. CDR3 length: 14 amino acids. The germline CDR1 and CDR2 sequences are SQVTM and ANQGSEA. The V end was cut by 6 bases, the J end by 9 bases, with 23 bases between. CDR3 sequence reads: CSVEGGKDGKQAFF. In nucleotides, the CDR3 is TGCAGCGTCGAGGGAGGGAAGGACGGGAAACAAGCTTTCTTT.

The chain recombines TRBV5-6 with TRBJ2-2, with TRBD2 as a possible D gene (6 bases). In germline, CDR1 is SGHDT, CDR2 YYEEEE. CDR3 length: 15 residues. V lost 4 bases and J 4 bases, leaving 14 bases between the germline ends. The CDR3 is CASSMSGGSTGELFF. CDR3 in DNA: TGTGCCAGCAGCATGTCTGGGGGGTCCACCGGGGAGCTGTTTTTT.

In its sample, this clonotype was seen many times. The junction does not match germline at one end; this may be a read error. The rearrangement uses TRBV4-3 and TRBJ1-1, with D unresolved. The CDR3 has 12 amino acids. Germline V gene lookup returns CDR1 LGHNA and CDR2 YSLEER. In DNA form, the CDR3 reads TGCGCCAGCGGCCAAAAGAACGCTGAAGCTTTCTTT. As protein: CASGQKNAEAFF.

This clonotype was observed a few times. The rearrangement links TRBV11-3 to TRBJ2-4; TRBD1 aligns across 9 bases. J lost 2 bases, V lost 1 base, and 6 bases had no gene match. This CDR3 is 17 amino acids long. Germline CDR1 SGHNT, CDR2 YENEEA. This CDR3 is CASSLVTGGFSKNIQYF. The CDR3 bases are TGTGCCAGCAGCTTAGTAACAGGGGGCTTTTCCAAAAACATTCAGTACTTC.

J is TRBJ2-5 and V is TRBV5-1; 7 positions match TRBD1. Looked up from germline, CDR1 is SGHRS and CDR2 is YFSETQ. The CDR3 has 14 residues. J lost 2 bases, V lost 4 bases, and 5 bases had no gene match. CDR3 sequence (DNA): TGCGCCAGCAGCCCGGGACAGCGACAAGAGACCCAGTACTTC. As protein: CASSPGQRQETQYF.

This clonotype came up many times. The chain is built from TRBV2 and TRBJ1-2; D is unclear. Germline lookup yields CDR1 SNHLY and CDR2 FYNNEI. The length of the CDR3 is 10 residues. The V and J ends lost 8 bases and 7 bases respectively, with 8 bases between them. The CDR3 DNA follows: TGTGCCAGCCGTAGAAGTGGCTACACCTTC. Its protein product is CASRRSGYTF.

This clonotype occurred many times. The chain has TRBV6-1 and TRBJ2-5; TRBD1 agrees at 9 bases. The V segment lost 5 bases and the J segment 5 bases; nucleotides outside the gene matches: 9. Germline V gene sequence: CDR1 MNHNS, CDR2 SASEGT. The CDR3 has 15 amino acids. The CDR3 reads CASSFSGTGRETQYF. The DNA for the CDR3 is TGTGCCAGCAGTTTTTCCGGGACAGGGCGGGAGACCCAGTACTTC.

V is TRBV4-1 and J is TRBJ2-5, with TRBD2 identical over 8 bases. The CDR3 is made up of 19 amino acids. J gave up 3 bases and V 2 bases, and 17 bases lay outside the gene matches. Germline CDR1 is MGHRA and CDR2 is YSYEKL. The CDR3 sequence is CASSQFETGTSTREETQYF. The CDR3 DNA sequence: TGCGCCAGCAGCCAATTTGAGACCGGGACTAGTACTAGGGAAGAGACCCAGTACTTC.

The chain recombines TRBV30 with TRBJ2-4, with D unclear. Germline CDR1 and CDR2: GTSNPN and SVGIG (reference sequence). The CDR3 spans 16 residues. V gave up 4 bases and J gave up 0 bases, with 16 bases separating them. DNA of the CDR3: TGTGCCTGGACCCCGGATCGGCGCCTAGCCAAAAACATTCAGTACTTC. It codes for CAWTPDRRLAKNIQYF.

This clonotype appeared many times. The rearrangement links TRBV7-2 to TRBJ2-3; unclear D gene. Trimming left V 5 bases short and J 1 base short, with 13 bases between. The germline V gene encodes CDR1 SGHTA and CDR2 FQGNSA. This CDR3 has 15 residues. The CDR3 reads CASSASFSGTDTQYF. CDR3 bases: TGTGCCAGCAGCGCCTCCTTTTCGGGCACAGATACGCAGTATTTT.

The V and J genes are TRBV4-2 and TRBJ2-1, with D tentatively TRBD1 or TRBD2 (5 bases each). Per germline, CDR1 LGHNA and CDR2 YNFKEQ. The CDR3 loop spans 15 amino acids. Trimming removed 4 bases at V and 4 bases at J, with 14 bases between. This CDR3 reads CASSRPGAPYNEQFF. CDR3 nucleotides: TGTGCCAGCAGCCGACCCGGGGCCCCTTACAATGAGCAGTTCTTC.

The count of this clonotype is one. The gene calls are TRBV20-1 and TRBJ1-3; 11 bases agree with TRBD1. Germline lookup yields CDR1 DFQATT and CDR2 SNEGSKA (reference sequence). The CDR3 is 18 amino acids. The ends lost 0 bases at V and 2 bases at J; junction bases unmatched: 9. The CDR3 loop reads CSARELPPGQGAGNTIYF. CDR3 nucleotide sequence: TGCAGTGCTAGAGAACTCCCCCCGGGACAGGGGGCTGGAAACACCATATATTTT.

This clonotype was seen repeatedly, ten times or more. The genes are TRBV19 and TRBJ1-1; 11 bases map to TRBD1. The germline V gene encodes CDR1 LNHDA and CDR2 SQIVND (reference sequence). V shed 1 base and J 4 bases; nucleotides not matched to a gene: 2. The CDR3 extends over 15 amino acids. Here the CDR3 reads CASSIVGTGGTEAFF. The CDR3 DNA follows: TGTGCCAGTAGTATAGTAGGGACAGGGGGCACTGAAGCTTTCTTT.

The rearrangement links TRBV20-1 to TRBJ1-6; 7 bases fit TRBD1. CDR3 length: 13 residues. Germline values: CDR1 DFQATT, CDR2 SNEGSKA (reference sequence). The ends lost 6 bases at V and 7 bases at J; junction bases unmatched: 6. CDR3 DNA: TGCAGTGCCCCGGGACAGAAAAATTCACCCCTCCACTTT. Its translation: CSAPGQKNSPLHF.

At least ten counts were recorded for this clonotype. The CDR3, as DNA: TGTGCCACCAGTGATTTGCGAGGGAATCGGGAGACCCAGTACTTC. It translates to CATSDLRGNRETQYF. The chain joins TRBV24-1 to TRBJ2-5; D perhaps matches TRBD2 (5 bases). V was shortened by 0 bases and J by 5 bases, with 12 bases between the two germline ends. The germline gives CDR1 KGHDR, CDR2 SFDVKD. The length of the CDR3 is 15 residues.

J is TRBJ1-3 and V is TRBV6-1; possibly TRBD1 for D (6 bases). V shed 10 bases and J shed 4 bases, with 17 bases lying between them. The CDR3 sequence is 14 residues long. CDR1 is MNHNS, CDR2 SASEGT, per germline. The CDR3 DNA sequence: TGTGCCACCGGATGGGGGACATCGGGAAACACCATATATTTT. Protein: CATGWGTSGNTIYF.